Listed below are T cell receptor beta chains from one sample, sequenced in a study of blood T cell repertoires in COVID-19. Generated by immunoSEQ multiplex PCR, the TCRdb table keeps only in-frame clones and is missing some. The sample has about 170,000 clones; around 84% are singletons. The sample was peripheral blood. The receptors shown here come from a woman in her 70s with COVID-19, enrolled during active disease. Both conserved end residues are part of each CDR3. The order of the fields is V gene, D gene, J gene, CDR3 length, clone size, CDR3 protein, CDR3 DNA. D genes are given only for firm matches. For some rows the clone size is stated as once, few or many, or as a class when expanded; others skip it.

TRBV7-2	TRBD1	TRBJ1-5	16	few	CASSLGGQGAGQPQHF	TGTGCCAGCAGCTTAGGGGGACAGGGGGCTGGTCAGCCCCAGCATTTT
TRBV6-6	TRBD1	TRBJ1-4	14	.	CASSRDRGNEKLFF	TGTGCCAGCAGCCGCGACAGGGGAAACGAAAAACTGTTTTTT
TRBV7-3	.	TRBJ1-2	15	.	CASSAREGASGLYTF	TGTGCCAGCAGCGCTAGGGAGGGAGCATCGGGCCTCTACACCTTC
TRBV15	.	TRBJ2-2	15	.	CATSRGAGTPGELFF	TGTGCCACCAGCAGAGGGGCGGGGACCCCCGGGGAGCTGTTTTTT
TRBV7-8	.	TRBJ2-7	14	.	CASSSGGRAYEQYF	TGTGCCAGCAGCTCGGGGGGCAGGGCTTACGAGCAGTACTTC
TRBV6-5	TRBD1	TRBJ1-5	16	.	CASSLTGTGGYQPQHF	TGTGCCAGCAGTTTAACCGGGACAGGGGGTTATCAGCCCCAGCATTTT
TRBV6-5	TRBD1	TRBJ2-3	14	.	CASSQDRGQDTQYF	TGTGCCAGCAGTCAGGACAGGGGGCAAGATACGCAGTATTTT
TRBV7-6	TRBD2	TRBJ2-7	14	.	CASSPSTSGREQYF	TGTGCCAGCAGCCCGTCGACTAGCGGGAGAGAGCAGTACTTC
TRBV2	TRBD2	TRBJ2-3	17	.	CASRLFPGLQGTDTQYF	TGTGCCAGCCGTCTGTTCCCGGGACTACAAGGGACAGATACGCAGTATTTT
TRBV20-1	TRBD2	TRBJ2-1	15	.	CSASFPLAGANEQFF	TGCAGTGCTAGTTTTCCCCTAGCGGGGGCCAATGAGCAGTTCTTC
TRBV3-1/TRBV3-2	.	TRBJ2-1	14	.	CASSQTASGYEQFF	TGTGCCAGCAGCCAAACCGCTTCAGGTTATGAGCAGTTCTTC
TRBV7-2	.	TRBJ2-5	14	.	CASSSSHTSETQYF	TGTGCCAGCAGCTCCTCCCATACTAGCGAGACCCAGTACTTC
TRBV19	TRBD1	TRBJ2-5	14	.	CASSIGQGRETQYF	TGTGCCAGTAGTATCGGACAGGGTCGAGAGACCCAGTACTTC
TRBV7-9	TRBD2	TRBJ2-2	15	once	CASSWEGGKAGELFF	TGTGCCAGCAGCTGGGAGGGAGGAAAGGCCGGGGAGCTGTTTTTT
TRBV5-4	.	TRBJ1-2	14	.	CASSFGGHASGYTF	TGTGCCAGCAGCTTCGGAGGCCACGCGTCCGGCTACACCTTC
TRBV11-1	TRBD2	TRBJ2-3	15	.	CASSLLAGESDTQYF	TGTGCCAGCAGCTTACTAGCGGGAGAATCAGATACGCAGTATTTT
TRBV13	TRBD1	TRBJ2-5	14	.	CASSQRTGMETQYF	TGTGCCAGCAGCCAACGGACAGGGATGGAGACCCAGTACTTC
TRBV10-3	TRBD1	TRBJ1-5	16	.	CAISQTGNSGNQPQHF	TGTGCCATCAGCCAGACAGGGAACTCAGGCAATCAGCCCCAGCATTTT
TRBV5-1	.	TRBJ2-7	13	.	CASSSGESYEQYF	TGCGCCAGCAGCTCCGGAGAGTCCTACGAGCAGTACTTC
TRBV5-4	TRBD1	TRBJ1-3	14	.	CASSYKGQGNTIYF	TGTGCCAGCAGCTACAAGGGACAGGGAAACACCATATATTTT
TRBV11-2	.	TRBJ2-5	16	.	CASRAPGTRRIETQYF	TGTGCCAGCAGGGCTCCCGGGACTCGAAGAATAGAGACCCAGTACTTC